This T cell receptor beta chain was documented in a study of blood T cell repertoires in COVID-19. Concerning this clone itself: This sample also contains other DNA sequences that code for the same CDR3.

In the study's own analysis: Reference gene primers were amplified, and this amplification served to estimate nucleated cell counts. Sequencing used immunoSEQ multiplex PCR; TCRdb keeps in-frame clones, though not all of them. The V and J calls and clone size are taken from that table; D and trimming were inferred from the DNA. The top ten hold approximately 2.4% of the sample, which has 180,000 or so clones, approximately 83% seen once. The CDR3 has 15 amino acids. The V segment lost 2 bases and the J segment 0 bases; nucleotides outside the gene matches: 0. Germline V gives CDR1 SGDLS, CDR2 YYNGEE.

The sample consisted of peripheral blood. The V and J genes are TRBV9 and TRBJ2-1; 9 positions agree with TRBD2. The TCR sequence derives from a human donor with acute or convalescent COVID-19. The donor label of this sample is uncertain. CDR3 in amino acids: CASSVSGSSYNEQFF. The CDR3 region has the DNA TGTGCCAGCAGCGTTAGCGGGAGCTCCTACAATGAGCAGTTCTTC.